This TCR beta chain emerged from a study of T cells in localized non-small cell lung cancer. General study points: The highest T cell clonality was in uninvolved adjacent lung, above tumor.

This table comes from immunoSEQ multiplex PCR, and its TCRdb copy is limited to in-frame clones, with some not included. The table lists tens of thousands of clones, roughly nine tenths of them singletons. This clone was seen only once. The target antigen is unknown. CDR1 and CDR2 from the germline V gene are MGHRA and YSYEKL. The ends were cut back, 1 base at V and 5 bases at J, with 15 bases in the middle. The CDR3 sequence is 15 residues long. The receptor's source is a man between 40 and 70 years old with stage I lung adenocarcinoma. The J gene is TRBJ2-7, the V gene TRBV4-1; D gene uncertain. The specimen comprised peripheral blood, sampled before any cancer treatment. The CDR3 sequence is CASSQATVHPDEQYF. The CDR3 nucleotides are TGCGCCAGCAGCCAAGCCACAGTTCATCCCGACGAGCAGTACTTC.